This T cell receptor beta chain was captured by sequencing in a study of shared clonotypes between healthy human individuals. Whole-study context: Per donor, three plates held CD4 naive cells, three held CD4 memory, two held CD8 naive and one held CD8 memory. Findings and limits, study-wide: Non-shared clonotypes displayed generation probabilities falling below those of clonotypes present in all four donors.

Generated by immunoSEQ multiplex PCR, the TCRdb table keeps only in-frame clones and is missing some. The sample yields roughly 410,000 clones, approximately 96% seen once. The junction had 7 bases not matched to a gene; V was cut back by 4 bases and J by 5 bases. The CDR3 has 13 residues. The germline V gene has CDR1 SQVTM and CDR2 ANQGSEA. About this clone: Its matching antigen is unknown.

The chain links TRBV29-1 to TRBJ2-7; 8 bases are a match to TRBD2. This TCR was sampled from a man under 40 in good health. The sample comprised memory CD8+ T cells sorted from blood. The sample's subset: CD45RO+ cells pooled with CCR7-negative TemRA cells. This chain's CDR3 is CSVVPGTSNEQYF. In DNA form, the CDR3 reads TGCAGCGTTGTGCCCGGGACTAGTAACGAGCAGTACTTC.